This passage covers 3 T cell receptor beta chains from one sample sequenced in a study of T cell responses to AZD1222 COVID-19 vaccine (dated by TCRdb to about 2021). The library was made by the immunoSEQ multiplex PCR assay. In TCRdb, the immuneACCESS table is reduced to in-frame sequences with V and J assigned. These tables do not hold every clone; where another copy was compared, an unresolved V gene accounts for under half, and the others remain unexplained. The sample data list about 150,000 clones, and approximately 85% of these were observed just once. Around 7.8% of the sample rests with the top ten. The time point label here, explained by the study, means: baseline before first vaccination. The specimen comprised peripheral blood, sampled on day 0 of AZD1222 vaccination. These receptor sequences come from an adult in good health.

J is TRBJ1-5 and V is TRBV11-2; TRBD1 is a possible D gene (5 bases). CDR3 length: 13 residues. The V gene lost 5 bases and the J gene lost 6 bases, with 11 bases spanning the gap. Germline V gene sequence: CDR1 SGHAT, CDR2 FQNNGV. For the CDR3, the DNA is TGTGCCAGCAGCCTTGGGGGGAGTCAGCCCCAGCATTTT. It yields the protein CASSLGGSQPQHF.

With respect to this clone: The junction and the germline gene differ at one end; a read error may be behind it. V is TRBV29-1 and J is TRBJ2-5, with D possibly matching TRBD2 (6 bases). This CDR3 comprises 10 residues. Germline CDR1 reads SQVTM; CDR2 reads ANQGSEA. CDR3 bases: TGTGTTGCGGGGACAGAGACCCAGTACTTC. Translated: CVAGTETQYF.

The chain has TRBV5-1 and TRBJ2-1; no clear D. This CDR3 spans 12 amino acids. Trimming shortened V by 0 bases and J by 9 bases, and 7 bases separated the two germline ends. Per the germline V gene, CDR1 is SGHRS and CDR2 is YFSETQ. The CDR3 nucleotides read TGCGCCAGCAGCTTGGCGGTTACTGAGCAGTTCTTC. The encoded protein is CASSLAVTEQFF. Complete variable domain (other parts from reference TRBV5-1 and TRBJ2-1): KAGVTQTPRYLIKTRGQQVTLSCSPISGHRSVSWYQQTPGQGLQFLFEYFSETQRNKGNFPGRFSGRQFSNSRSEMNVSTLELGDSALYLCASSLAVTEQFFGPGTRLTVL.